The present T cell receptor (beta chain) was sequenced within a study of response to subunit inactivated influenza vaccine. Study-level points and caveats: Researchers suggested that each seasonal influenza vaccination recruits few new T cells.

Using its own MiXCR run on the RT-PCR reads, TCRdb lists one record per CDR3 protein. The sample includes 600,000 to 850,000 distinct CDR3 sequences, approximately 14% of them seen just once. Germline V gene sequence: CDR1 MDHEN, CDR2 SYDVKM. CDR3 length: 15 residues. With 6 bases clipped from V and 4 bases from J, the junction kept 6 bases outside the gene matches. Comment on this clonotype: Its specificity is unknown.

The sequencing here drew on PBMCs from blood, taken around 14 days before vaccination. The chain is built from TRBV28 and TRBJ2-2, with 9 bases fitting TRBD1. This TCR was sampled from a middle-aged man who received an inactivated influenza vaccine. Here the CDR3 reads CASRKGQGLTGELFF. The CDR3 region has the DNA TGTGCCAGCAGGAAAGGACAGGGGCTCACCGGGGAGCTGTTTTTT.